Presented here are 30 T cell receptor beta chains from one specimen sequenced in a study of T cell responses to AZD1222 COVID-19 vaccine (dated by TCRdb to the early 2020s). Library preparation used the immunoSEQ multiplex PCR assay. TCRdb re-hosts the immuneACCESS table, in-frame sequences only. Its copies lack some clones; in the studies checked, an unresolved V gene accounts for under half of them, and the cause for the rest is not known. The sample table records around 150,000 clones; approximately 84% of these occur just once. The top ten clonotypes cover roughly 4.3% of the sample. According to the study, the label for this sample's time point signals: baseline before first vaccination. The sequencing used peripheral blood, collected on day 0 of AZD1222 vaccination. Source of these receptors: an adult in good health.

In its sample, this clone was seen a few times. V is TRBV7-3 and J is TRBJ2-5, with D tentatively TRBD1 (6 bases). The CDR3 sequence is 14 residues long. V lost 0 bases to trimming and J lost 5 bases, with 10 bases between them. Germline CDR1 reads SGHTA; CDR2 reads FQGTGA. Here the CDR3 reads CASSLTVQGETQYF. The CDR3 DNA reads as TGTGCCAGCAGCTTAACAGTGCAGGGGGAGACCCAGTACTTC.

This clone has just one count. J is TRBJ2-5 and V is TRBV12-3 or TRBV12-4; D ambiguous. This CDR3 has 12 amino acids. The V and J ends lost 6 bases and 1 base respectively, with 6 bases between them. Written as DNA, the CDR3 is TGTGCCAGCAGCCGGACCCAAGAGACCCAGTACTTC. As protein: CASSRTQETQYF.

This clone turned up a few times. This chain joins TRBV7-3 and TRBJ2-7, with D maybe TRBD1 (5 bases). The CDR3 is made up of 15 amino acids. Between the trimmed V and J ends, which lost 1 base and 2 bases, there was a span of 12 bases. In germline, CDR1 is SGHTA, CDR2 FQGTGA. CDR3 sequence: CASSLMVGQPYEQYF. CDR3 DNA sequence: TGTGCCAGCAGCTTAATGGTGGGGCAGCCCTACGAGCAGTACTTC.

The chain couples TRBV5-1 to TRBJ1-3, with D perhaps matching TRBD1 (5 bases). The V and J ends lost 0 bases and 4 bases respectively, with 11 bases between them. The germline V gene encodes CDR1 SGHRS and CDR2 YFSETQ. The CDR3 contains 15 residues. CDR3 DNA sequence: TGCGCCAGCAGCTTGGCCACAGGATCCGGAAACACCATATATTTT. It translates to CASSLATGSGNTIYF.

This clone was seen only a few times. This sequence joins TRBV2 and TRBJ1-1; 7 bases fit TRBD1. The CDR3 covers 15 residues. Germline values: CDR1 SNHLY, CDR2 FYNNEI. V dropped 2 bases and J dropped 10; count of bases not matched to a gene: 13. The CDR3 DNA is TGTGCCAGCAGTGAAAAAAGGGCAGGGGGTGTGGGAGCTTTCTTT. This encodes CASSEKRAGGVGAFF.

This clone was detected a few times. The rearrangement uses TRBV3-1 (or the pseudogene TRBV3-2) and TRBJ1-2, with 9 bases identical to TRBD1. The CDR3 is made up of 15 amino acids. The V gene's germline CDR1 is LGHDT and CDR2 YNNKEL (reference sequence). V was clipped by 4 bases and J by 4 bases; unmatched bases: 7. The CDR3 reads CASSLRDRVSYGYTF. Written as DNA, the CDR3 is TGTGCCAGCAGCCTCCGGGACAGGGTGAGCTATGGCTACACCTTC.

This chain uses TRBV6-5 with TRBJ2-3, with D possibly matching TRBD2 (6 bases). Germline V gene lookup returns CDR1 MNHEY and CDR2 SVGAGI. Trimming stripped 1 base from V and 1 base from J, with 6 bases between. The CDR3 is 14 residues long. The CDR3 region has the DNA TGTGCCAGCAGTTACTGGGAGGGCACAGATACGCAGTATTTT. Protein product: CASSYWEGTDTQYF.

The CDR3 region has the DNA TGTGCCAGCAGTTTAGGTATGGGCTCTGGGGCCAACGTCCTGACTTTC. Protein: CASSLGMGSGANVLTF. The rearrangement joins TRBV28 to TRBJ2-6; D is unclear. Trimming shortened V by 2 bases and J by 0 bases, and 8 bases separated the two germline ends. The CDR3 loop spans 16 amino acids. CDR1 is MDHEN and CDR2 is SYDVKM in the germline V gene.

The chain links TRBV11-2 to TRBJ1-1; D is ambiguous. The CDR3 has 11 amino acids. Germline CDR1 is SGHAT and CDR2 is FQNNGV. Trimming took 6 bases from V and 6 from J, leaving 8 bases between them. This CDR3 reads CASRHESEAFF. In DNA form, the CDR3 reads TGTGCCAGCAGACACGAATCTGAAGCTTTCTTT.

This chain's CDR3 is CASSLGRLAGSSYEQYF. CDR3 DNA sequence: TGTGCCAGCAGTTTGGGAAGACTAGCGGGAAGCTCCTACGAGCAGTACTTC. V usage is TRBV28 and J usage is TRBJ2-7; TRBD2 aligns across 11 bases. Germline CDR1 and CDR2: MDHEN and SYDVKM. V was clipped by 3 bases and J by 0 bases; unmatched bases: 7. CDR3 length equals 17 residues.

This clone was found once. The rearrangement joins TRBV29-1 to TRBJ1-2; TRBD1 might be the D (5 bases). The CDR3 totals 13 residues. V was pared by 7 bases and J by 4 bases, with 16 bases between. The germline gives CDR1 SQVTM, CDR2 ANQGSEA. The DNA for the CDR3 is TGCAGCGCCGACCAGGGTTTCAGCTATGGCTACACCTTC. It translates to CSADQGFSYGYTF.

The genes are TRBV20-1 and TRBJ2-1; 9 bases are shared with TRBD2. The CDR3 spans 14 residues. The V gene end was trimmed by 3 bases and the J gene end by 8 bases; junction bases not matched to a gene: 8. Germline V gives CDR1 DFQATT, CDR2 SNEGSKA (reference sequence). CDR3 in DNA: TGCAGTGCTAGTAGCGGGCTAGCGGGGTATGAGCAGTTCTTC. Translated, it gives CSASSGLAGYEQFF.

The genes are TRBV14 and TRBJ2-5; 8 nucleotides align to TRBD1. With 1 base clipped from V and 4 bases from J, the junction kept 8 bases outside the gene matches. This CDR3 comprises 16 residues. The germline V gene encodes CDR1 SGHDN and CDR2 FVKESK. This CDR3 is CASSQATRGLGETQYF. In DNA form, the CDR3 reads TGTGCCAGCAGCCAAGCGACCAGGGGGCTAGGAGAGACCCAGTACTTC.

The rearrangement uses TRBV7-8 and TRBJ1-5; no firm D call. V was trimmed by 4 bases and J by 3 bases, leaving 7 bases between them. This CDR3 comprises 13 residues. Germline assignment: CDR1 SGHVS and CDR2 FQNEAQ. CDR3 nucleotides: TGTGCCAGCAGCTCGGGCCTCAATCAGCCCCAGCATTTT. Encoded protein: CASSSGLNQPQHF.

This clone has more than one count but fewer than ten. This chain uses TRBV5-1 with TRBJ1-1; D is ambiguous. Germline V gene data show CDR1 as SGHRS and CDR2 as YFSETQ. V was trimmed by 0 bases and J by 1 base, leaving 10 bases between them. This CDR3 is 15 amino acids long. The CDR3 bases are TGCGCCAGCAGCTTGGGATTAACAGCGAACACTGAAGCTTTCTTT. Translated, it gives CASSLGLTANTEAFF.

The gene calls are TRBV6-5 and TRBJ1-1, with a tentative D call TRBD1 (5 bases). The CDR3 has 14 residues. Trimming took 2 bases from V and 5 from J, leaving 12 bases between them. Germline values: CDR1 MNHEY, CDR2 SVGAGI. The CDR3 DNA is TGTGCCAGCAGTTACGAAAAGGGGCGGACTGAAGCTTTCTTT. This codes for CASSYEKGRTEAFF.

The chain couples TRBV5-1 to TRBJ1-4; D might be TRBD1 (6 bases). V lost 0 bases to trimming and J lost 5 bases, with 11 bases between them. The CDR3 has 15 amino acids. CDR1 and CDR2 from the germline V gene are SGHRS and YFSETQ. DNA of the CDR3: TGCGCCAGCAGCTTGGCGGCAGGGGTAAATGAAAAACTGTTTTTT. Translating gives CASSLAAGVNEKLFF.

The chain has TRBV29-1 and TRBJ1-1; D uncertain. The CDR3 has 12 amino acids. In germline, CDR1 is SQVTM, CDR2 ANQGSEA. V lost 3 bases and J lost 4, with 9 bases in between. The CDR3 loop reads CSVDPGGTEAFF. DNA of the CDR3: TGCAGCGTTGATCCGGGAGGCACTGAAGCTTTCTTT. Based on the CDR3 plus reference TRBV29-1 and TRBJ1-1, the full variable domain is SAVISQKPSRDICQRGTSLTIQCQVDSQVTMMFWYRQQPGQSLTLIATANQGSEATYESGFVIDKFPISRPNLTFSTLTVSNMSPEDSSIYLCSVDPGGTEAFFGQGTRLTVV.

The gene calls are TRBV9 and TRBJ2-7; the D gene is possibly TRBD1 (6 bases). Per the germline V gene, CDR1 is SGDLS and CDR2 is YYNGEE. The CDR3 runs to 15 residues. V dropped 3 bases and J dropped 2 bases, with 15 bases sitting between them. The CDR3 DNA reads TGTGCCAGCAGCGCAAAACAGGGTGACACCTACGAGCAGTACTTC. Protein: CASSAKQGDTYEQYF.

The genes are TRBV5-1 and TRBJ1-4; D might be TRBD1 (6 bases). With 0 bases removed from V and 8 bases from J, the gap between germline ends came to 14 bases. Germline assignment: CDR1 SGHRS and CDR2 YFSETQ. The CDR3 is 15 amino acids. The CDR3 reads CASSLEYRETEKLFF. For the CDR3, the DNA is TGCGCCAGCAGCTTGGAGTACAGGGAGACGGAAAAACTGTTTTTT.

This chain links TRBV19 with TRBJ1-5, with D unclear. CDR1 and CDR2 (germline): LNHDA, SQIVND (reference sequence). The CDR3 loop spans 15 amino acids. With 3 bases removed from V and 0 bases from J, the gap between germline ends came to 9 bases. CDR3: CASSIWPDSNQPQHF. For the CDR3, the DNA is TGTGCCAGTAGTATTTGGCCCGATAGCAATCAGCCCCAGCATTTT.

This clone occurred a few times. The V and J genes are TRBV30 and TRBJ1-3; D gene unclear. The CDR3 spans 14 residues. Looked up from germline, CDR1 is GTSNPN and CDR2 is SVGIG (reference sequence). The germline V and J ends were trimmed by 4 bases and 0 bases, with 10 bases remaining between them. CDR3 DNA: TGTGCCTGGAAAAAGGGAAACTCTGGAAACACCATATATTTT. Translation gives CAWKKGNSGNTIYF.

This chain links TRBV5-4 with TRBJ1-1; D remains ambiguous. Looked up from germline, CDR1 is SGHNT and CDR2 is YYREEE (reference sequence). The length of the CDR3 is 13 residues. The ends were cut back, 4 bases at V and 1 base at J, with 8 bases in the middle. The CDR3 DNA reads TGTGCCAGCAGCACCAGACAGAACACTGAAGCTTTCTTT. The encoded protein is CASSTRQNTEAFF. Based on the CDR3 plus reference TRBV5-4 and TRBJ1-1, the full variable domain is ETGVTQSPTHLIKTRGQQVTLRCSSQSGHNTVSWYQQALGQGPQFIFQYYREEENGRGNFPPRFSGLQFPNYSSELNVNALELDDSALYLCASSTRQNTEAFFGQGTRLTVV.

The count of this clone is one. The CDR3 region is CASSEATDGKTYSPLHF. The CDR3 DNA reads TGTGCCAGCAGTGAAGCGACGGACGGGAAGACTTATTCACCCCTCCACTTT. This chain uses TRBV6-1 with TRBJ1-6, with D uncertain. The germline CDR1 and CDR2 sequences are MNHNS and SASEGT. This CDR3 is built from 17 residues. Between the trimmed V and J ends, which lost 0 bases and 8 bases, there was a span of 17 bases.

This chain connects TRBV5-1 to TRBJ2-2, with a tentative D call TRBD1 (6 bases). There are 16 residues in the CDR3. Germline V gene lookup returns CDR1 SGHRS and CDR2 YFSETQ. V was shortened by 0 bases and J by 7 bases, with 16 bases between the two germline ends. This chain's CDR3 is CASSLDGGNAFGELFF. In nucleotides, the CDR3 is TGCGCCAGCAGCTTGGATGGGGGCAATGCGTTCGGGGAGCTGTTTTTT.

A note on this clone: Other DNA variants within this sample encode the same CDR3. The chain uses TRBV6-2 or TRBV6-3 and TRBJ1-2, with D hard to call. Germline lookup yields CDR1 MNHEY and CDR2 SVGEGT. The CDR3 length is 13 residues. Trimming left V 0 bases short and J 6 bases short, with 8 bases between. The CDR3 DNA is TGTGCCAGCAGTTACTCGGGGATAGATGGCTACACCTTC. Protein product: CASSYSGIDGYTF.

The J gene is TRBJ1-5, the V gene TRBV2; D is perhaps TRBD1 (5 bases). V was clipped by 6 bases and J by 0 bases, with 18 bases between them. The length of the CDR3 is 17 residues. CDR1 and CDR2 (germline): SNHLY, FYNNEI. CDR3 nucleotides: TGTGCCAGCAGAGCCGGGACGTCCGTGAGTAGCAATCAGCCCCAGCATTTT. It translates to CASRAGTSVSSNQPQHF.

The chain links TRBV9 to TRBJ2-6; D tentatively reads TRBD1 or TRBD2 (5 bases each). The CDR3 is 16 residues long. Between the trimmed V and J ends, which lost 5 bases and 0 bases, there was a span of 12 bases. Germline lookup yields CDR1 SGDLS and CDR2 YYNGEE. CDR3 nucleotides: TGTGCCAGCAGTGGGGGACGGCTCTCTGGGGCCAACGTCCTGACTTTC. Amino acid sequence: CASSGGRLSGANVLTF.

The chain carries TRBV5-8 and TRBJ2-7; tentative D call: TRBD1 (6 bases). V was trimmed by 4 bases and J by 3 bases, leaving 11 bases between them. CDR1 and CDR2 from the germline V gene are SGHTS and YDEGEE. The CDR3 has 13 residues. CDR3 protein: CASSARGSYEQYF. The CDR3 nucleotides read TGTGCCAGCAGCGCAAGGGGGAGCTACGAGCAGTACTTC.

This clone was detected only a few times. The gene calls are TRBV6-1 and TRBJ1-3; D remains ambiguous. Germline CDR1 and CDR2: MNHNS and SASEGT. The CDR3 runs 17 residues. The V end was cut by 2 bases, the J end by 3 bases, with 17 bases between. CDR3 amino acids: CASSESWASALGNTIYF. The CDR3 DNA follows: TGTGCCAGCAGTGAATCTTGGGCCAGCGCTCTTGGAAACACCATATATTTT.